The T cell receptor beta chain described here comes from a study of cytomegalovirus exposure and HLA in healthy donors. Overall study findings and caveats: In an earlier analysis, in approximately 630 donors, most V segments appeared productive either ~90% or ~30% of the time. It emerged from a later analysis that several of the most significant clusters appeared to be linked to common viral pathogens.

The study ran its PCR with 60 Vbeta and 13 Jbeta primers. The repertoire was sequenced with immunoSEQ multiplex PCR; TCRdb's copy has only in-frame clones and lacks some. Of about 140,000 clones in the sample, roughly 75% were seen once. Regarding this clone: Its specificity is not known.

What was sequenced was PBMCs. This clonotype was obtained from a young man in good health and CMV-seronegative.

DNA for the CDR3: TGTGCCACGGCGGCGCCATCTGGAAACACCATATATTTT. It encodes CATAAPSGNTIYF. The gene calls are TRBV11-2 and TRBJ1-3; no clear D. The V and J ends lost 10 bases and 1 base respectively, with 11 bases between them. The germline V gene has CDR1 SGHAT and CDR2 FQNNGV. This CDR3 is 13 amino acids long.